One and the same sample provided the 8 T cell receptor beta chains below, sequenced in a study of blood T cells in healthy people across ages. Using a J-beta primer mix together with a sample-barcoded 5' primer, a second PCR was run for about 6 to 11 cycles. TCRdb recomputed calls from the 5' RACE reads with MiXCR, one row per CDR3 protein. The sample yields about 580,000 distinct CDR3 sequences, 40% to 50% seen once. Sample: blood. Receptor source: a man at least 80 years old in good health.

A few counts support this clonotype. This chain uses TRBV5-1 with TRBJ2-3; possibly TRBD2 for D (5 bases). Trimming took 5 bases from V and 9 from J, leaving 13 bases between them. Germline V gives CDR1 SGHRS, CDR2 YFSETQ. The CDR3 extends over 12 amino acids. CDR3 DNA: TGCGCCAGCAGGACCGAACCGGGAACGCAGTATTTT. The encoded protein is CASRTEPGTQYF.

The chain recombines TRBV6-1 with TRBJ2-7; a weak D match, TRBD2 (5 bases). Trimming shortened V by 6 bases and J by 2 bases, and 14 bases separated the two germline ends. CDR1 is MNHNS and CDR2 is SASEGT in the germline V gene. The CDR3 has 14 residues. CDR3 residues: CASRPRTPPYEQYF. CDR3 nucleotide sequence: TGTGCCAGCAGGCCACGGACTCCCCCCTACGAGCAGTACTTC.

V gene TRBV5-5 combines with J gene TRBJ1-1; 9 bases match TRBD1. The CDR3 has 14 residues. The germline CDR1 and CDR2 sequences are SGHKS and YYEKEE (reference sequence). J gave up 4 bases and V 4 bases, and 5 bases lay outside the gene matches. The CDR3 loop is CASSLQGASTEAFF. The CDR3 bases are TGTGCCAGCAGCCTACAGGGGGCGAGCACTGAAGCTTTCTTT.

The table lists this clonotype with a few counts. The chain couples TRBV29-1 to TRBJ2-5; D is possibly TRBD1 or TRBD2 (5 bases each). Trimming shortened V by 6 bases and J by 5 bases, and 13 bases separated the two germline ends. The CDR3 is 12 amino acids. CDR1 is SQVTM and CDR2 is ANQGSEA in the germline V gene. Here the CDR3 DNA reads TGCAGCGTAGACCACAGGAGGGAGACCCAGTACTTC. Its protein product is CSVDHRRETQYF.

This chain links TRBV20-1 with TRBJ2-7, with 7 bases that match TRBD2. Trimming cost V 1 base and J 4 bases; bases outside gene matches: 1. The CDR3 runs to 12 residues. Germline V CDR1 and CDR2: DFQATT, SNEGSKA (reference sequence). The CDR3 nucleotides are TGCAGTGCTAGAGTAGCGGGTTACGAGCAGTACTTC. Translation: CSARVAGYEQYF.

The chain is built from TRBV11-2 and TRBJ2-5; tentative D call: TRBD1 (5 bases). The DNA end is a closer match to TRBJ2-7, so the J assignment may be wrong. CDR1 is SGHAT, CDR2 FQNNGV, per germline. CDR3 length equals 14 residues. The chain's CDR3 is CASSAGRVLNEQYF. The CDR3 coding sequence is TGTGCCAGCAGCGCCGGCAGGGTCTTGAACGAGCAGTACTTC.

This chain's CDR3 is CSVQGPYGYTF. CDR3 DNA: TGCAGCGTCCAGGGGCCCTATGGCTACACCTTC. V and J are TRBV29-1 and TRBJ1-2, with D perhaps matching TRBD1 (6 bases). The CDR3 extends over 11 amino acids. Germline values: CDR1 SQVTM, CDR2 ANQGSEA. V was clipped by 6 bases and J by 4 bases, with 9 bases between them.

This clonotype was counted a few times. The CDR3 coding sequence is TGTGCCACCAGTGATAGCTGGAGCGGGACCGGGACAGATACGCAGTATTTT. Protein product: CATSDSWSGTGTDTQYF. The rearrangement joins TRBV24-1 to TRBJ2-3; TRBD2 aligns across 7 bases. The germline gives CDR1 KGHDR, CDR2 SFDVKD. There are 17 residues in the CDR3. V shed 3 bases, J shed 3 bases, and the junction held 11 bases outside the gene matches.